The clone carrying this T cell receptor (beta chain) was counted only a few times. All trial patients relapsed after autologous stem cell transplantation. Clones were sequenced by immunoSEQ multiplex PCR, and TCRdb holds only the in-frame ones, with some missing. Found here are 6,500 to 7,500 clones, roughly 71% of them singletons; the top ten hold roughly 35%. The sample originates from a study of PD-1 blockade in classical Hodgkin lymphoma. V was pared by 3 bases and J by 0 bases, with 9 bases between. This CDR3 contains 15 residues. From germline, CDR1 is SGHAT and CDR2 FQNNGV. The chain employs TRBV11-2 and TRBJ1-3; a possible D gene is TRBD1 (5 bases). This clonotype originated in a human donor with classical Hodgkin lymphoma. This specimen consisted of peripheral blood mononuclear cells (PBMCs), obtained before the second cycle of nivolumab. This CDR3 is CASSFPGLSGNTIYF. CDR3 in DNA: TGTGCCAGCAGCTTCCCAGGGCTCTCTGGAAACACCATATATTTT.